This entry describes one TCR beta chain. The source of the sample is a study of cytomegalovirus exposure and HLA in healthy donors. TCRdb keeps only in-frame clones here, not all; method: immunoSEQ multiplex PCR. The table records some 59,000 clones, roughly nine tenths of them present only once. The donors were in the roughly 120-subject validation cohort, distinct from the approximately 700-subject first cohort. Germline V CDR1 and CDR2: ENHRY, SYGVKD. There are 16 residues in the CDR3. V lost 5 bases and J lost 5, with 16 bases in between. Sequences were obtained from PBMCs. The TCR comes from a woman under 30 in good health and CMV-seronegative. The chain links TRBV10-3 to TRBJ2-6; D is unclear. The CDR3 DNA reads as TGTGCCATCAGTTGCCAGATACAAAGTCGGGCCAACGTCCTGACTTTC. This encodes CAISCQIQSRANVLTF.